What follows is one T cell receptor (beta chain) and its context. V was pared by 3 bases and J by 5 bases, with 12 bases of the junction left unmatched. Germline CDR1 and CDR2: SGHTA and FQGTGA. The CDR3 runs to 17 residues. This sample is drawn from a study of blood T cell repertoires in COVID-19. Study in general: COVID-19 samples, acute and convalescent, were from the United States, Italy and Spain.

Assay: immunoSEQ multiplex PCR; the TCRdb copy retains only in-frame clones and omits some. The sample lists about 150,000 clones, 88% occurring once. V and J are TRBV7-3 and TRBJ1-2; 10 positions agree with TRBD1. The specimen sequenced was peripheral blood. This TCR came from a human donor in a cohort sampled during active COVID-19. The CDR3: CASSLGQGTSRRYGYTF. CDR3 bases: TGTGCCAGCAGCTTGGGACAGGGGACCTCCCGAAGGTATGGCTACACCTTC.